This T cell receptor (beta chain) was identified during a study of T-cell memory formation after mild COVID-19. About the study: Clusters of TCRs were largely donor specific. Study results and limitations: Clones contracting over day 15 to 85 were CD4/CD8 balanced, with later expanders leaning CD4+.

This clonotype was seen a single time. Its specificity is not known. The CDR3 length is 19 residues. The ends lost 4 bases at V and 6 bases at J; junction bases unmatched: 19. In germline, CDR1 is SGHVS, CDR2 FQNEAQ. TCRdb recomputed calls from the 5' RACE reads with MiXCR, one row per CDR3 protein. The table lists 300,000 to 350,000 distinct CDR3 sequences, roughly a fifth of them singletons, with about 21% in the top ten. Sequencing was done on a sample of PBMCs or a T cell subset sorted from them (not recorded which). The chain employs TRBV7-8 and TRBJ2-7; 12 bases are shared with TRBD2. This TCR was sampled from a man aged 18 to 30 who had mild COVID-19 (a few samples of this study predate the infection). Cell type and time point are not known. The CDR3 DNA sequence: TGTGCCAGCAGCTGGGCGACTAGCGGGGGCCCAGGGACCCCTCCCGAGCAGTACTTC. Translation gives CASSWATSGGPGTPPEQYF.